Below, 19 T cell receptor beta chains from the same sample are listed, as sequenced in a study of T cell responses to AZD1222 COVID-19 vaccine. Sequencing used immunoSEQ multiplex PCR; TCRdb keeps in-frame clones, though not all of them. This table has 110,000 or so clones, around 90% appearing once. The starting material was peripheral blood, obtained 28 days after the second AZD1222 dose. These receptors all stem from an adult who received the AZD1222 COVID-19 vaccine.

The CDR3 DNA follows: TGTGCCAGCAGCCAAGATTTGGGCGGGCCTAAAGCGGGTGAGTTGACAGATACGCAGTATTTT. This translates into CASSQDLGGPKAGELTDTQYF. The chain carries TRBV3-1 (or the pseudogene TRBV3-2) and TRBJ2-3, with D perhaps matching TRBD2 (6 bases). Germline CDR1 is LGHDT and CDR2 is YNNKEL (reference sequence). Deletions cut 0 bases from V and 3 bases from J, with 28 bases between. The CDR3 is made up of 21 amino acids.

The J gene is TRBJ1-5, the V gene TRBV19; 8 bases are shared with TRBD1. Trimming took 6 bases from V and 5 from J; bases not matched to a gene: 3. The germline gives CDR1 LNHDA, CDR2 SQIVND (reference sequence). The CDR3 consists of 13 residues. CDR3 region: CASRAGGDQPQHF. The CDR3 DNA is TGTGCCAGTAGGGCAGGGGGCGATCAGCCCCAGCATTTT.

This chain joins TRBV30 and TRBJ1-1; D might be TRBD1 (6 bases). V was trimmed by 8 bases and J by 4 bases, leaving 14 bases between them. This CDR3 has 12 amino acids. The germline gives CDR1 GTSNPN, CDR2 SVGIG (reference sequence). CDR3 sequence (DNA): TGTGCCGTGGGGGGGCAGGGCACTGAAGCTTTCTTT. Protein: CAVGGQGTEAFF.

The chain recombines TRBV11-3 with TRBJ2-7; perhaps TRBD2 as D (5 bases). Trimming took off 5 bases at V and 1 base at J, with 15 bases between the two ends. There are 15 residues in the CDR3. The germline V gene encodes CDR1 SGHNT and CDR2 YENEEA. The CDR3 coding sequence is TGTGCCAGCAGCGCCGGACTGAAAGATTCCTACGAGCAGTACTTC. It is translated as CASSAGLKDSYEQYF.

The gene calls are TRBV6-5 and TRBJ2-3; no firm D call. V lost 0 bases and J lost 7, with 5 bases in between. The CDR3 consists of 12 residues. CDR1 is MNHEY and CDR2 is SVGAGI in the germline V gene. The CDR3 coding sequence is TGTGCCAGCAGTTACTCTGGACATACGCAGTATTTT. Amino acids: CASSYSGHTQYF.

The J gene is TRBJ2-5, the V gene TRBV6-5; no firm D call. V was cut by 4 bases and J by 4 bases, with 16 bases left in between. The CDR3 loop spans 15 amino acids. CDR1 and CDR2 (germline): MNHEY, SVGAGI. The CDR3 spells CASSSYDSGGETQYF. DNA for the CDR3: TGTGCCAGCAGTTCATACGACTCGGGTGGAGAGACCCAGTACTTC.

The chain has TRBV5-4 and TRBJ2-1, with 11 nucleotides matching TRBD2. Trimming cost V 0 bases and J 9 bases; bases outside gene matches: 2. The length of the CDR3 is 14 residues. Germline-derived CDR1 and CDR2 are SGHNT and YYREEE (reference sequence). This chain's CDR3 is CASSLVSGRGEQFF. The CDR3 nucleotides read TGTGCCAGCAGCTTGGTTAGCGGGAGGGGTGAGCAGTTCTTC.

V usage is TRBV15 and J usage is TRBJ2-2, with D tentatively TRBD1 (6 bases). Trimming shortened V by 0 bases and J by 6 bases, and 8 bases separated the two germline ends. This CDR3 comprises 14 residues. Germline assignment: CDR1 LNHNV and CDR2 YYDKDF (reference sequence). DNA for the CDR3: TGTGCCACCAGCAGAGATCCAGGGGCCGGGGAGCTGTTTTTT. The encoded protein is CATSRDPGAGELFF.

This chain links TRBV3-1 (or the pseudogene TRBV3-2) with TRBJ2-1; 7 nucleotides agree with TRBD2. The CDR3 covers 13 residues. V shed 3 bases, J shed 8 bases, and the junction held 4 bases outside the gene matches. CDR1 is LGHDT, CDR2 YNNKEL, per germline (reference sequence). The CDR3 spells CASSQVGLHEQFF. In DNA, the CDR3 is TGTGCCAGCAGCCAGGTGGGACTACATGAGCAGTTCTTC.

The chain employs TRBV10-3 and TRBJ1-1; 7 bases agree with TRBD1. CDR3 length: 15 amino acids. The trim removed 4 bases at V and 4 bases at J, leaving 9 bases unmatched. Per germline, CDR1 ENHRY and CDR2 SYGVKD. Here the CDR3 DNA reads TGTGCCATCAGTGGGCCGGGACAGAGGACCACTGAAGCTTTCTTT. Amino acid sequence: CAISGPGQRTTEAFF.

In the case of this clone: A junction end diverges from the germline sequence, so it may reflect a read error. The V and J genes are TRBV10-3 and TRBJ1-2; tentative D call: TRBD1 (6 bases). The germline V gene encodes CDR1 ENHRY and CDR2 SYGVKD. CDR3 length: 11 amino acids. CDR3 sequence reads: CAISEGGTPHF. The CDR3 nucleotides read TGCGCCATCAGTGAGGGGGGCACCCCGCACTTC.

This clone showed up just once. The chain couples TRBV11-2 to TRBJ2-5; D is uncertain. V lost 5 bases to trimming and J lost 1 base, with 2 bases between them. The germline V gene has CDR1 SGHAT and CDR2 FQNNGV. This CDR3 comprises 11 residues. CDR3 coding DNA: TGTGCCAGCAGCATCCAAGAGACCCAGTACTTC. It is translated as CASSIQETQYF. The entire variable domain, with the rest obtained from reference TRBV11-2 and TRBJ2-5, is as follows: EAGVAQSPRYKIIEKRQSVAFWCNPISGHATLYWYQQILGQGPKLLIQFQNNGVVDDSQLPKDRFSAERLKGVDSTLKIQPAKLEDSAVYLCASSIQETQYFGPGTRLLVL.

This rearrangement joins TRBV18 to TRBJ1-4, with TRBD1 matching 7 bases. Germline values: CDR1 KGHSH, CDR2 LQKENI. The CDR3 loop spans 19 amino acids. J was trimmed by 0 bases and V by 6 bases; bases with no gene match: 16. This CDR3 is CASSPLPGDSLSTNEKLFF. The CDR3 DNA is TGTGCCAGCTCCCCGCTCCCCGGGGACAGCCTCTCAACTAATGAAAAACTGTTTTTT.

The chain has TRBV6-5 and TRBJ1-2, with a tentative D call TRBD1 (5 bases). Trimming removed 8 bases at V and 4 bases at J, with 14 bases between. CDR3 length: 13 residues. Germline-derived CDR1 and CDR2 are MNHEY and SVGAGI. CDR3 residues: CASVGGLGYGYTF. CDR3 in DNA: TGTGCCAGCGTGGGGGGATTGGGCTATGGCTACACCTTC.

CDR3 sequence (DNA): TGTGCCAGCAGCCCCAAAAGGTGGCGGGGGGGATGTCGGGAGACCCAGTACTTC. Its protein is CASSPKRWRGGCRETQYF. V gene TRBV21-1 combines with J gene TRBJ2-5; the table calls TRBD2, which could not be checked here. TRBV21-1 is recorded as a pseudogene. The CDR3 spans 18 residues.

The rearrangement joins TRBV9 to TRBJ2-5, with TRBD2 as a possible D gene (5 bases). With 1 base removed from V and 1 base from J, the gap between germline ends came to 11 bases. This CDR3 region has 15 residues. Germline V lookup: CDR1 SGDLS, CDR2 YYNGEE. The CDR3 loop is CASSVLGGFQETQYF. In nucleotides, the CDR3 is TGTGCCAGCAGCGTATTAGGAGGCTTCCAAGAGACCCAGTACTTC.

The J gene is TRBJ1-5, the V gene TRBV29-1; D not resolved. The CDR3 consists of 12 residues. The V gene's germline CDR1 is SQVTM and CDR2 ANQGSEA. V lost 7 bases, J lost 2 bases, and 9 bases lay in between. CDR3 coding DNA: TGCAGCGACGGTGGGGGCAATCAGCCCCAGCATTTT. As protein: CSDGGGNQPQHF.

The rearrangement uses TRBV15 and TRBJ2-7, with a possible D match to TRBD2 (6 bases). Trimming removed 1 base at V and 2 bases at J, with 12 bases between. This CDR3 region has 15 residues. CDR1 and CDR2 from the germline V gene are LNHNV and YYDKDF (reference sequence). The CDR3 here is CATSRGLGGAYEQYF. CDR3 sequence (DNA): TGTGCCACCAGCAGAGGACTAGGTGGGGCCTACGAGCAGTACTTC. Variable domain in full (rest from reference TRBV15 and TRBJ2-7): DAMVIQNPRYQVTQFGKPVTLSCSQTLNHNVMYWYQQKSSQAPKLLFHYYDKDFNNEADTPDNFQSRRPNTSFCFLDIRSPGLGDTAMYLCATSRGLGGAYEQYFGPGTRLTVT.

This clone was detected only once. CDR3 in DNA: TGTGCCAGCAGCCAAGACGCTAGCGGGACCTACAATGAGCAGTTCTTC. The encoded protein is CASSQDASGTYNEQFF. The chain uses TRBV4-2 and TRBJ2-1, with TRBD2 matching over 9 bases. The CDR3 loop spans 16 amino acids. Trimming at V came to 0 bases and at J to 2 bases, leaving 2 bases not matched to a gene. From germline, CDR1 is LGHNA and CDR2 YNFKEQ.